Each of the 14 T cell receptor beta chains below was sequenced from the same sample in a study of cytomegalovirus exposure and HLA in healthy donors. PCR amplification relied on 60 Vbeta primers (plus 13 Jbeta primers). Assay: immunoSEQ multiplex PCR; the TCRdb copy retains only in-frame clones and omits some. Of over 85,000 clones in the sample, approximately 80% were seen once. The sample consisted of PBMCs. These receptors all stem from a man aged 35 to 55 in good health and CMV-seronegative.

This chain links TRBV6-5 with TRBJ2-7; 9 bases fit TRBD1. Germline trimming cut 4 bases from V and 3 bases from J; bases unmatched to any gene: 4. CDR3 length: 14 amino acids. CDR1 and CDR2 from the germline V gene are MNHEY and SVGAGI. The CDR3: CASSSGTGYYEQYF. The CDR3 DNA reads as TGTGCCAGCAGTTCCGGGACAGGGTACTACGAGCAGTACTTC.

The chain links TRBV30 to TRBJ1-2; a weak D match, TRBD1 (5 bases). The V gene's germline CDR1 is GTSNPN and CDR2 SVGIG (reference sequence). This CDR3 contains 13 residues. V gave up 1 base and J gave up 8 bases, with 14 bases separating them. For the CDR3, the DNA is TGTGCCTGGAGTGGGGGGGAAATGGGCGGCTACACCTTC. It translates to CAWSGGEMGGYTF.

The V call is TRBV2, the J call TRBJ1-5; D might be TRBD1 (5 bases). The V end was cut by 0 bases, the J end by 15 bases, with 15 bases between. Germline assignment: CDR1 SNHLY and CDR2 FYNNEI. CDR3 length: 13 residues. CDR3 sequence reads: CASSEAPKAQAHF. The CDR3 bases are TGTGCCAGCAGTGAAGCGCCCAAAGCACAGGCGCATTTT.

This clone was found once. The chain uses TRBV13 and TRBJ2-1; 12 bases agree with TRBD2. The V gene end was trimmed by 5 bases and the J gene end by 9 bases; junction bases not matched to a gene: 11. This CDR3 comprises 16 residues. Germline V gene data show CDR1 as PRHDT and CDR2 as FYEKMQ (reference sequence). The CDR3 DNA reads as TGTGCCAGCAGCACTACCCTAGCGGGAGGGTGGGCTGAGCAGTTCTTC. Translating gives CASSTTLAGGWAEQFF.

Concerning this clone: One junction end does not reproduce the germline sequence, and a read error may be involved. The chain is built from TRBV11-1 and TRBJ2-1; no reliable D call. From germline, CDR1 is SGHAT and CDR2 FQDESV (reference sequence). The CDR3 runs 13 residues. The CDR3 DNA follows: TGTGCCAGCGGCTTAGAGATCCAGGATGAGCAGTTCTTC. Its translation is CASGLEIQDEQFF.

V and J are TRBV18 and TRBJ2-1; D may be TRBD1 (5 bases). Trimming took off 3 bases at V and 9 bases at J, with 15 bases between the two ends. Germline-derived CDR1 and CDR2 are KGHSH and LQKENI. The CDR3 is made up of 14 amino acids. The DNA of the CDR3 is TGTGCCAGCTCACCGATGACAGTCGAGTCTGAGCAGTTCTTC. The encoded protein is CASSPMTVESEQFF.

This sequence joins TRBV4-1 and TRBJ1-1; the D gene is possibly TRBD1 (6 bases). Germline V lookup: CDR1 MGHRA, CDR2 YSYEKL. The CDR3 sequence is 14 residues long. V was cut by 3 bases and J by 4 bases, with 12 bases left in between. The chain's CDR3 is CASSHGGGGTEAFF. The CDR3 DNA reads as TGCGCCAGCAGCCACGGGGGGGGCGGCACTGAAGCTTTCTTT.

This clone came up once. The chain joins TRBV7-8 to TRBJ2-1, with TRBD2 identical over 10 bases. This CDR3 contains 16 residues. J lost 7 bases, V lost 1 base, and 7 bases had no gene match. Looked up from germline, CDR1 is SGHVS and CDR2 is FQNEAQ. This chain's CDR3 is CASSLGIAGGENEQFF. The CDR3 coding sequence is TGTGCCAGCAGCTTAGGTATAGCGGGGGGCGAAAATGAGCAGTTCTTC.

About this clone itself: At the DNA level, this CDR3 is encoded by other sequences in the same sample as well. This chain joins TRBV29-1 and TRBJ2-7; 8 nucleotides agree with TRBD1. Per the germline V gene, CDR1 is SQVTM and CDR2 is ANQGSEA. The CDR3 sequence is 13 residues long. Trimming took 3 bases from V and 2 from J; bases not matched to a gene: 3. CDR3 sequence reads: CSVEDRAAYEQYF. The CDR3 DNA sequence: TGCAGCGTTGAGGACAGGGCAGCCTACGAGCAGTACTTC.

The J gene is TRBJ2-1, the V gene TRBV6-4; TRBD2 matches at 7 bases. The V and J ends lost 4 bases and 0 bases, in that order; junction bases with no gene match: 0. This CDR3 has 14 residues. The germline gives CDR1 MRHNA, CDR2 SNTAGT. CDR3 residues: CASSGGSSYNEQFF. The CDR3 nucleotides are TGTGCCAGCAGTGGCGGGAGCTCCTACAATGAGCAGTTCTTC.

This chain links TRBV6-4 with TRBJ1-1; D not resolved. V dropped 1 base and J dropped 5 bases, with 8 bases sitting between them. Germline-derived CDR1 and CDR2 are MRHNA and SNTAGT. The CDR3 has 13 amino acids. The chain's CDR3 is CASSDYPGTEAFF. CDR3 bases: TGTGCCAGCAGTGACTACCCGGGGACTGAAGCTTTCTTT.

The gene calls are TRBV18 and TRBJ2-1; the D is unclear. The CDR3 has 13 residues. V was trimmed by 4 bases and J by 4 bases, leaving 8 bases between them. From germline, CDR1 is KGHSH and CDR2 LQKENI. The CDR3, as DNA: TGTGCCAGCTCACAAAGAGTTTACAATGAGCAGTTCTTC. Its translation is CASSQRVYNEQFF. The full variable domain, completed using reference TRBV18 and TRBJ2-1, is NAGVMQNPRHLVRRRGQEARLRCSPMKGHSHVYWYRQLPEEGLKFMVYLQKENIIDESGMPKERFSAEFPKEGPSILRIQQVVRGDSAAYFCASSQRVYNEQFFGPGTRLTVL.

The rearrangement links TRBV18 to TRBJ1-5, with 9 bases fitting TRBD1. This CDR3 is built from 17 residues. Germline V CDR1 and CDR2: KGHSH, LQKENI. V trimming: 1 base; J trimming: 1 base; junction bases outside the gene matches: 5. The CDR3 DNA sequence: TGTGCCAGCTCACCACAAACGACAGGGGGGAGCAATCAGCCCCAGCATTTT. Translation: CASSPQTTGGSNQPQHF.

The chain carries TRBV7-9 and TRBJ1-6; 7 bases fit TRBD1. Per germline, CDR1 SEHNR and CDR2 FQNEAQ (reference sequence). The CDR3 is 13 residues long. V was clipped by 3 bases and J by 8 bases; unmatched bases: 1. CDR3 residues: CASSFDRDSPLHF. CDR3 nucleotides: TGTGCCAGCAGCTTCGACAGGGATTCACCCCTCCACTTT.